The rows below give T cell receptor beta chains drawn from one sample of a study of cytomegalovirus exposure and HLA in healthy donors. Libraries were prepared by immunoSEQ multiplex PCR; TCRdb keeps only in-frame clonotypes and omits some of them. The table has under 250,000 clones, about 80% seen once; the top ten hold under 3%. The sample consisted of PBMCs. Receptors originate from a woman aged 25 to 39 in good health and CMV-seronegative. CDR3s include the opening cysteine and the closing phenylalanine or tryptophan. The order of the fields is D gene, J gene, clone size, V gene, CDR3 DNA, CDR3 protein. D genes are given only for firm matches. Clone size is given for some rows only: seen once, a few or many times, or a class if the clone is expanded.

>-|TRBJ1-1|-|TRBV29-1
TGCAGCGTTTCATCCAGGGGAGCGGACACTGAAGCTTTCTTT
CSVSSRGADTEAFF
>TRBD2|TRBJ2-3|-|TRBV7-3
TGTGCCAGCAGCCGCGCTAGCGGGGGTGCAGATACGCAGTATTTT
CASSRASGGADTQYF
>TRBD2|TRBJ2-1|-|TRBV7-9
TGTGCCAGCAGCTTAGTTCGGGGACTAGCGGGGGCCCGGCCATTCTTC
CASSLVRGLAGARPFF
>-|TRBJ1-5|-|TRBV6-1
TGTGCCAGCAGTGTTTTAAGGGAGGTCTATAGCAATCAGCCCCAGCATTTT
CASSVLREVYSNQPQHF
>TRBD1|TRBJ2-5|-|TRBV5-1
TGCGCCAGCAGCGTTGACAGGGGCCCGGAGTACTTC
CASSVDRGPEYF
>TRBD2|TRBJ2-1|once|TRBV7-9
TGTTCCAGCAGTTTCCCTAGCGGGGGGGCTCGAGAGCAGTTCTTC
CSSSFPSGGAREQFF
>TRBD1|TRBJ2-7|once|TRBV6-5
TGTGCCAGCTGTCACTCTAGGGGGACAGGGGCCTACGAGCAGTACTTC
CASCHSRGTGAYEQYF
>-|TRBJ1-4|once|TRBV9
TGTGCCAGCAGCGTAGCTGGAAATTCGGGAGAAAAACTGTTTTTT
CASSVAGNSGEKLFF
>TRBD2|TRBJ2-2|-|TRBV13
TGTGCCAGCAGCCCTGGACTAGCGGGGAACACCGGGGAGCTGTTTTTT
CASSPGLAGNTGELFF
>-|TRBJ1-1|-|TRBV7-9
TGTGCCAGCAGCCTACAGACAGGCCCCACTGAAGCTTTCTTT
CASSLQTGPTEAFF
>TRBD2|TRBJ2-3|-|TRBV5-1
TGCGCCAGCAGCTTGGCTAGCGGAGGCACAGATACGCAGTATTTT
CASSLASGGTDTQYF
>-|TRBJ1-2|-|TRBV6-5
TGTGCCAGCAGTTATTGGCCTTCCGCCGAAGGCTACACCTTC
CASSYWPSAEGYTF
>-|TRBJ1-2|few|TRBV11-2
TGTGCCAGCAGCTTAGTCCGTGGCTACACCTTC
CASSLVRGYTF
>TRBD1|TRBJ1-1|-|TRBV28
TGTGCCAGCAGTCTTTGGACAGGGGAGAAAGAGGACACTGAAGCTTTCTTT
CASSLWTGEKEDTEAFF
>-|TRBJ1-5|-|TRBV27
TGTGCCAGCAGCATGGGCTCCACCCACAGGAATAGCAATCAGCCCCAGCATTTT
CASSMGSTHRNSNQPQHF
>TRBD1|TRBJ1-4|-|TRBV6-1
TGTGCCAGCAGTGTACGGGACAGGCCGCGGGAAAAACTGTTTTTT
CASSVRDRPREKLFF
>TRBD1|TRBJ2-5|-|TRBV6-1
TGTGCCAGCAGTGAGTGGCCCGACAGGGCCAAAGAGACCCAGTACTTC
CASSEWPDRAKETQYF
>-|TRBJ2-3|-|TRBV7-6
TGTGCCAGCAGCCGTTCGTTAAGTAACATCCTCGGGACAGATACGCAGTATTTT
CASSRSLSNILGTDTQYF
>TRBD2|TRBJ2-6|-|TRBV5-1
TGCGCCAGCAGCCCCCAACCGGGACTAGCGGGACTCATTGCTTCTGGGGCCAACGTCCTGACTTTC
CASSPQPGLAGLIASGANVLTF
>-|TRBJ2-2|-|TRBV5-1
TGCGCCAGCAGCCCGGGGACTCGATACGGGGAGCTGTTTTTT
CASSPGTRYGELFF
>-|TRBJ2-7|few|TRBV2
TGTGCCAGCTTGCAGGACTGGGACTCCTACGAGCAGTACTTC
CASLQDWDSYEQYF
>TRBD2|TRBJ2-7|few|TRBV5-6
TGTGCCAGCAGCCAAGATCCGGGGGGTAGCGGGGGTGGCGAGCAGTACTTC
CASSQDPGGSGGGEQYF
>TRBD1|TRBJ2-2|-|TRBV18
TGTGCCAGCTCACGCCGGGACAGGGTCGGCACCGGGGAGCTGTTTTTT
CASSRRDRVGTGELFF
>-|TRBJ2-7|-|TRBV27
TGTGCCAGCAGTTTGAGAGAAGCAGGGGTAGCCAACGAGCAGTACTTC
CASSLREAGVANEQYF
>TRBD2|TRBJ2-3|-|TRBV14
TGTGCCAGCAGCGCGTGGAGCGGGGGAAACACAGATACGCAGTATTTT
CASSAWSGGNTDTQYF
>TRBD2|TRBJ2-7|-|TRBV28
TGTGCCAGCAGTTTAGTAGCGGGGGACTACGAGCAGTACTTC
CASSLVAGDYEQYF
>TRBD1|TRBJ1-2|-|TRBV7-9
TGTGCCAGCAGCTCAGTTATCATACAGGGGGTTAACTATGGCTACACCTTC
CASSSVIIQGVNYGYTF
>-|TRBJ1-1|-|TRBV2
TGTGCCAGCAGGCCCGACGAGGGATCCCACACTGAAGCTTTCTTT
CASRPDEGSHTEAFF
>-|TRBJ1-4|-|TRBV28
TGTGCCAGCAGCCTATTTGCACCTAATGAAAAACTGTTTTTT
CASSLFAPNEKLFF
>-|TRBJ2-7|-|TRBV5-1
TGCGCCAGCAGCTTGGAGCCGGTTTGGGAGCAGTACTTC
CASSLEPVWEQYF
>-|TRBJ2-7|-|TRBV6-5
TGTGCCAGCAGTTTATCAAGGACATACTACGAGCAGTACTTC
CASSLSRTYYEQYF
>TRBD1|TRBJ2-4|-|TRBV27
TGTGCCAGCAGCTGGGACAGAAAAAACATTCAGTACTTC
CASSWDRKNIQYF
>-|TRBJ2-2|-|TRBV27
TGTGCCAGCAGTTCAACACCGAACACCGGGGAGCTGTTTTTT
CASSSTPNTGELFF
>-|TRBJ1-3|-|TRBV5-4
TGTGCCAGCAGCTTGGCCTCGGCAGGTGATAGAAACACCATATATTTT
CASSLASAGDRNTIYF
>-|TRBJ2-1|once|TRBV7-9
TGTGCCAGCAGCTTCATTCAAAATGAGCAGTTCTTC
CASSFIQNEQFF
>TRBD1|TRBJ1-2|-|TRBV19
TGTGCCAGTCCCTGGGACAGGGGGAAATATGGCTACACCTTC
CASPWDRGKYGYTF
>TRBD1|TRBJ1-6|once|TRBV19
TGTGCCACCGGACAGGGAGAATCACCCCTCCACTTT
CATGQGESPLHF
>TRBD2|TRBJ2-1|-|TRBV4-1
TGCGCCAGCAGCCCCCGGGGGGGCGACCTATACTACAATGAGCAGTTCTTC
CASSPRGGDLYYNEQFF
>TRBD1|TRBJ2-3|-|TRBV7-8
TGTGCCAGCAGCCTCCGGGACAGGGGAACAGATACGCAGTATTTT
CASSLRDRGTDTQYF
>TRBD1|TRBJ1-2|few|TRBV29-1
TGTGCGACCCCTTACCGACAGGGTCCCTACTATGGCTACACCTTC
CATPYRQGPYYGYTF
>-|TRBJ2-2|-|TRBV11-2
TGTGCCAGCAGCTTAAATGGGGGCCAGGCCGGGGAGCTGTTTTTT
CASSLNGGQAGELFF
>TRBD2|TRBJ2-3|-|TRBV5-1
TGCGCCAGCAGCTTGGGGAGACTAGCAATGGATACGCAGTATTTT
CASSLGRLAMDTQYF